The clone carrying this T cell receptor (beta chain) was seen more than once but under ten times. Its antigen is unidentified. The data stem from a study of T cell responses to AZD1222 COVID-19 vaccine. Whole-study results and caveats: Among spike-specific TCRs, nearly half reportedly target unmutated variant regions. CD4 TCRs covered the whole spike, strongest at regions 160-218 and 743-854. Clonal diversity was possibly underestimated; the donors were predominantly white British and more often female. Among AZD1222 vaccinees, only six were seropositive at baseline.

Method: immunoSEQ multiplex PCR; TCRdb's copy keeps in-frame clones and lacks some. The sample shows about 180,000 clones, 70% to 90% of them seen only once. V gave up 5 bases and J gave up 4 bases, with 14 bases separating them. This CDR3 has 14 amino acids. Per germline, CDR1 LNHDA and CDR2 SQIVND (reference sequence). Source: peripheral blood, taken 28 days after the second AZD1222 dose. The chain couples TRBV19 to TRBJ1-1; D not certain. The receptor's source is an adult who received the AZD1222 COVID-19 vaccine. The CDR3 coding sequence is TGTGCCAGTAGTCCGTGGGCGGGTCCCACTGAAGCTTTCTTT. Translated: CASSPWAGPTEAFF.